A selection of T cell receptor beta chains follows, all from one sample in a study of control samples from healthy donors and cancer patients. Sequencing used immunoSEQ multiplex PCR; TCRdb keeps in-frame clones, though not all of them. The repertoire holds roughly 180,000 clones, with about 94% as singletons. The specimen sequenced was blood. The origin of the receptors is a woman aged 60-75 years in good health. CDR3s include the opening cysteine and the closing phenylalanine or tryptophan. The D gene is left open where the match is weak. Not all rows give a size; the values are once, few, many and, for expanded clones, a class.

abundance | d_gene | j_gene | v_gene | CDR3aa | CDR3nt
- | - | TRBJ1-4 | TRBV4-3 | CASSPQTGKSNEKLFF | TGCGCCAGCAGCCCACAAACAGGGAAGTCTAATGAAAAACTGTTTTTT
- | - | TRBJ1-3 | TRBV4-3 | CASSQVGIGLSGNTIYF | TGCGCCAGCAGCCAAGTTGGTATCGGACTCTCTGGAAACACCATATATTTT
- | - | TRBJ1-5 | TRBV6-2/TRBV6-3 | CASSKGTQGYSNQPQHF | TGTGCCAGCAGTAAGGGAACGCAGGGGTATAGCAATCAGCCCCAGCATTTT
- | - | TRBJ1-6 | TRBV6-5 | CASSYSRDPNSPLHF | TGTGCCAGCAGTTACTCCCGAGACCCGAATTCACCCCTCCACTTT
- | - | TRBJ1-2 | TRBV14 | CASSQAGSGGYGYTF | TGTGCCAGCAGCCAAGCGGGCAGTGGAGGCTATGGCTACACCTTC
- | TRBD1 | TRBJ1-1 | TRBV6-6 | CASSSPGTGVNTEAFF | TGTGCCAGCAGTTCCCCCGGGACAGGGGTAAACACTGAAGCTTTCTTT
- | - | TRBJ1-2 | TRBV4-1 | CASSQTGQPSYGYTF | TGCGCCAGCAGCCAGACTGGACAGCCCTCCTATGGCTACACCTTC
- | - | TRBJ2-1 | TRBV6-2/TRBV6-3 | CASSPPTDYNEQFF | TGTGCCAGCAGTCCCCCGACAGACTACAATGAGCAGTTCTTC
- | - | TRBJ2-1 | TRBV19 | CASSIGRDYNEQFF | TGTGCCAGTAGTATAGGACGGGACTACAATGAGCAGTTCTTC
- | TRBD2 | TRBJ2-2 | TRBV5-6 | CASSLVAGGTGELFF | TGTGCCAGCAGCTTGGTTGCGGGGGGCACCGGGGAGCTGTTTTTT
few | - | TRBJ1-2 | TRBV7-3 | CASSLSLGTSGYTF | TGTGCCAGCAGCTTGTCCCTCGGGACGAGCGGCTACACCTTC
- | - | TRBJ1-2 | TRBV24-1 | CATSDLWGNGYTF | TGTGCCACCAGTGATTTATGGGGTAATGGCTACACCTTC
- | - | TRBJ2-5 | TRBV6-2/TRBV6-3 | CASSFIQETQYF | TGTGCCAGCAGTTTTATTCAAGAGACCCAGTACTTC
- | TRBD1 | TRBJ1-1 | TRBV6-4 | CAFRGRNTEAFF | TGTGCGTTCAGGGGGCGAAACACTGAAGCTTTCTTT
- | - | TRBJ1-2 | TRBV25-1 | CASSEVGEYGYTF | TGTGCCAGCAGTGAAGTGGGGGAGTATGGCTACACCTTC